These 32 T cell receptor beta chains originate from one sample sequenced in a study of low-dose radiotherapy and immunotherapy resistance in tumors. The authors ran 15 to 25 PCR cycles to amplify TCRs with a constant-region primer and V-primer adapter. TCRdb itself ran the reads through MiXCR, one entry per CDR3 protein. This table holds about 50,000 distinct CDR3 sequences, over 9.5% found once. Time point described: before trial treatment. Sequencing used PBMCs, obtained before treatment. These receptor sequences come from a female donor with ovarian cancer.

This clonotype was recorded at least ten times. V and J are TRBV20-1 and TRBJ2-1; D possibly corresponds to TRBD1 (6 bases). The CDR3 is 15 residues long. CDR1 is DFQATT, CDR2 SNEGSKA, per germline (reference sequence). V was shortened by 0 bases and J by 6 bases, with 15 bases between the two germline ends. CDR3 bases: TGCAGTGCTAGAGATTCGGCCAAAGGGGGCAATGAGCAGTTCTTC. Encoded protein: CSARDSAKGGNEQFF.

This clonotype has ten or more counts. This rearrangement joins TRBV30 to TRBJ1-5; 12 bases map to TRBD1. V lost 8 bases and J lost 2; bases outside the gene matches: 10. The CDR3 contains 16 residues. Germline loops: CDR1 GTSNPN, CDR2 SVGIG (reference sequence). DNA for the CDR3: TGTGCCACCGGGACAGGGGGCAACCTCGGCAATCAGCCCCAGCATTTT. It is translated as CATGTGGNLGNQPQHF.

This clonotype was found many times. The V call is TRBV6-1, the J call TRBJ2-1; D tentatively reads TRBD1 or TRBD2 (5 bases each). V dropped 3 bases and J dropped 10 bases, with 13 bases sitting between them. This CDR3 is built from 13 residues. CDR1 and CDR2 (germline): MNHNS, SASEGT. The CDR3 sequence is CASSETGTREQFF. The CDR3 DNA reads TGTGCCAGCAGTGAGACCGGGACCCGGGAGCAGTTCTTC.

This clonotype was counted at least ten times. The chain carries TRBV20-1 and TRBJ1-5, with unresolved D. Germline CDR1 DFQATT, CDR2 SNEGSKA (reference sequence). Between the trimmed V and J ends, which lost 5 bases and 2 bases, there was a span of 13 bases. CDR3 size: 14 residues. CDR3 nucleotide sequence: TGCAGTGCTCGACCAGGAGGAGGCAATCAGCCCCAGCATTTT. This gives the protein CSARPGGGNQPQHF.

In its sample, this clonotype was seen many times. V usage is TRBV12-5 and J usage is TRBJ1-1; 7 bases map to TRBD1. This CDR3 contains 15 residues. From germline, CDR1 is LGHNT and CDR2 FRNRAP. The V gene end was trimmed by 8 bases and the J gene end by 11 bases; junction bases not matched to a gene: 20. For the CDR3, the DNA is TGTGCTAGTACACTACCCGGGGGCCGCTCAGGGGGGGCTTTCTTT. Its protein is CASTLPGGRSGGAFF.

The sample holds many counts of this clonotype. This sequence joins TRBV7-9 and TRBJ2-5, with no clear D. The CDR3 is 17 amino acids. V gave up 1 base and J gave up 1 base, with 16 bases separating them. The germline gives CDR1 SEHNR, CDR2 FQNEAQ (reference sequence). The CDR3 bases are TGTGCCAGCAGCTTAGGGGCGGCCGCGCCGGCCCAAGAGACCCAGTACTTC. Encoded protein: CASSLGAAAPAQETQYF.

This clonotype came up many times. DNA for the CDR3: TGCAGTGCGAGTTGGGCAGATACGCAGTATTTT. This sequence encodes CSASWADTQYF. The V and J genes are TRBV20-1 and TRBJ2-3; D is unresolved. CDR3 length: 11 residues. The V gene's germline CDR1 is DFQATT and CDR2 SNEGSKA (reference sequence). V was cut by 6 bases and J by 4 bases, with 8 bases left in between.

In this sample, this clonotype turned up many times. This CDR3 is CASSVLAGTYEQYF. The CDR3 region has the DNA TGCGCCAGCAGTGTTCTAGCGGGAACCTACGAGCAGTACTTC. The gene calls are TRBV10-2 and TRBJ2-7, with 9 bases fitting TRBD2. Germline V CDR1 and CDR2: WSHSY, SAAADI. V lost 4 bases to trimming and J lost 2 bases; unmatched junction nucleotides: 3. The CDR3 is 14 residues long.

This clonotype has a count of ten or more. V usage is TRBV25-1 and J usage is TRBJ1-2, with a weak D call TRBD1 (5 bases). V was shortened by 6 bases and J by 6 bases, with 23 bases between the two germline ends. The germline V gene has CDR1 MGHDK and CDR2 SYGVNS. The CDR3 is 16 residues long. The CDR3 coding sequence is TGTGCCAGCAGCGACATGGGGGGATACAAGAATCATGGCTACACCTTC. Its translation is CASSDMGGYKNHGYTF.

The chain is built from TRBV5-1 and TRBJ2-1; D is perhaps TRBD1 (6 bases). The length of the CDR3 is 14 residues. V shed 4 bases and J shed 6 bases, with 14 bases lying between them. Germline values: CDR1 SGHRS, CDR2 YFSETQ. The CDR3 DNA is TGCGCCAGCAGCACACAGGGACCCTTCAATGAGCAGTTCTTC. Translation gives CASSTQGPFNEQFF.

This clonotype was seen many times. The rearrangement uses TRBV27 and TRBJ2-7; 10 nucleotides agree with TRBD1. Germline V gene data show CDR1 as MNHEY and CDR2 as SMNVEV (reference sequence). The CDR3 runs to 16 residues. The V segment lost 8 bases and the J segment 1 base; nucleotides outside the gene matches: 11. Here the CDR3 reads CASRDRGGMSSYEQYF. As DNA, the CDR3 is TGTGCCAGCCGGGACAGGGGAGGGATGAGTTCCTACGAGCAGTACTTC.

This clonotype appeared many times. The chain employs TRBV25-1 and TRBJ2-6, with D possibly TRBD2 on 6 matching bases. Trimming took off 6 bases at V and 7 bases at J, with 7 bases between the two ends. The CDR3 runs to 12 residues. Germline loops: CDR1 MGHDK, CDR2 SYGVNS. In nucleotides, the CDR3 is TGTGCCAGCAGGGAGGGAGCCAACGTCCTGACTTTC. It encodes CASREGANVLTF.

This clonotype was recorded at least ten times. The CDR3 region is CAWSPTSGWNEQFF. The CDR3 DNA follows: TGTGCCTGGAGTCCGACTAGCGGGTGGAATGAGCAGTTCTTC. This chain uses TRBV30 with TRBJ2-1, with 10 bases fitting TRBD2. V lost 2 bases and J lost 7; bases outside the gene matches: 5. The germline gives CDR1 GTSNPN, CDR2 SVGIG (reference sequence). The CDR3 has 14 amino acids.

In this sample, this clonotype turned up many times. The genes are TRBV28 and TRBJ2-3; weak D call: TRBD1 (6 bases). Germline loops: CDR1 MDHEN, CDR2 SYDVKM. The CDR3 has 13 amino acids. V lost 5 bases and J 2 bases, leaving 8 bases between the germline ends. CDR3 in amino acids: CASSRTATDTQYF. The DNA for the CDR3 is TGTGCCAGCAGTAGGACAGCCACAGATACGCAGTATTTT.

This clonotype was counted ten times or more. V gene TRBV5-4 combines with J gene TRBJ1-3; no firm D call. Trimming cost V 0 bases and J 4 bases, with 2 bases left between them. Germline V gene sequence: CDR1 SGHNT, CDR2 YYREEE (reference sequence). The CDR3 is made up of 12 amino acids. CDR3 DNA sequence: TGTGCCAGCAGCTTGGGGGGAAACACCATATATTTT. It codes for CASSLGGNTIYF.

This clonotype ranks as medium-sized. The chain joins TRBV28 to TRBJ2-1, with 9 bases aligning to TRBD2. Trimming removed 7 bases from V and 4 bases from J; junction bases left unmatched: 5. CDR1 is MDHEN, CDR2 SYDVKM, per germline. CDR3 size: 14 residues. Here the CDR3 reads CASILTSGYNEQFF. DNA of the CDR3: TGTGCCAGCATCCTGACTAGCGGATACAATGAGCAGTTCTTC.

This clonotype was recorded many times. The V gene is TRBV5-1, the J gene TRBJ1-4, with a weak D call TRBD1 (6 bases). The CDR3 extends over 13 amino acids. The germline CDR1 and CDR2 sequences are SGHRS and YFSETQ. V dropped 0 bases and J dropped 11 bases, with 11 bases sitting between them. The CDR3 is CASSLVPGGKLFF. DNA of the CDR3: TGCGCCAGCAGCTTGGTCCCGGGGGGCAAACTGTTTTTT.

This clonotype is labeled as medium-sized. This chain links TRBV13 with TRBJ2-3, with 9 bases identical to TRBD2. The germline gives CDR1 PRHDT, CDR2 FYEKMQ (reference sequence). The CDR3 runs to 16 residues. V shed 4 bases and J 5 bases; nucleotides not matched to a gene: 10. The DNA for the CDR3 is TGTGCCAGCAGCTCCGCGGGGGGGCATGATGGAGATACGCAGTATTTT. The encoded protein is CASSSAGGHDGDTQYF.

In this sample, this clonotype turned up many times. Here the CDR3 reads CASRKGAGQPQHF. The CDR3, as DNA: TGTGCCAGCAGGAAGGGGGCAGGTCAGCCCCAGCATTTT. The chain uses TRBV6-1 and TRBJ1-5, with 7 nucleotides matching TRBD1. From germline, CDR1 is MNHNS and CDR2 SASEGT. J lost 6 bases, V lost 6 bases, and 5 bases had no gene match. There are 13 residues in the CDR3.

This clonotype was seen ten or more times. This rearrangement joins TRBV27 to TRBJ2-1, with D maybe TRBD2 (7 bases). The germline CDR1 and CDR2 sequences are MNHEY and SMNVEV (reference sequence). This CDR3 is 18 amino acids long. The V end was cut by 3 bases, the J end by 5 bases, with 23 bases between. CDR3 amino acids: CASSFRAGGGSKDNEQFF. CDR3 bases: TGTGCCAGCAGTTTCAGGGCGGGCGGGGGCTCAAAGGACAATGAGCAGTTCTTC.

This clonotype was seen repeatedly, ten times or more. V gene TRBV19 combines with J gene TRBJ1-1; perhaps TRBD1 as D (5 bases). The germline V gene encodes CDR1 LNHDA and CDR2 SQIVND (reference sequence). The V gene lost 4 bases and the J gene lost 0 bases, with 12 bases spanning the gap. The length of the CDR3 is 15 residues. The CDR3 loop is CASSTRDALNTEAFF. The CDR3 DNA sequence: TGTGCCAGTAGTACCCGGGACGCCCTGAACACTGAAGCTTTCTTT.

The sample holds many counts of this clonotype. The V call is TRBV3-1, the J call TRBJ1-3; the match to TRBD1 covers 12 bases. The CDR3 loop spans 16 amino acids. Germline assignment: CDR1 LGHDT and CDR2 YNNKEL (reference sequence). V shed 4 bases, J shed 4 bases, and the junction held 5 bases outside the gene matches. CDR3 DNA sequence: TGTGCCAGCAGCCCAGGGACAGGGGGCCGAGGAAACACCATATATTTT. As protein: CASSPGTGGRGNTIYF.

This clonotype was observed a few times. The J gene is TRBJ2-3, the V gene TRBV20-1; no reliable D call. The V gene lost 1 base and the J gene lost 1 base, with 12 bases spanning the gap. CDR3 size: 15 residues. In germline, CDR1 is DFQATT, CDR2 SNEGSKA (reference sequence). CDR3 coding DNA: TGCAGTGCTAGAGCCACAGCGCCGGGCACAGATACGCAGTATTTT. It specifies CSARATAPGTDTQYF.

This clonotype appeared many times. The chain uses TRBV20-1 and TRBJ2-5, with TRBD1 identical over 7 bases. There are 13 residues in the CDR3. CDR1 and CDR2 (germline): DFQATT, SNEGSKA (reference sequence). The J segment lost 1 base and the V segment lost 6 bases, leaving 5 bases of the junction unmatched. CDR3 amino acids: CSAYRGPQETQYF. The CDR3 region has the DNA TGCAGTGCATACAGGGGCCCCCAAGAGACCCAGTACTTC.

This clonotype was seen ten or more times. The rearrangement joins TRBV29-1 to TRBJ2-2; 7 bases are shared with TRBD1. CDR1 is SQVTM and CDR2 is ANQGSEA in the germline V gene. Trimming at V came to 7 bases and at J to 6 bases, leaving 2 bases not matched to a gene. The length of the CDR3 is 11 residues. The CDR3 is CSGQGAGELFF. DNA for the CDR3: TGCAGCGGACAGGGCGCCGGGGAGCTGTTTTTT.

Ten or more counts support this clonotype. The V call is TRBV4-2, the J call TRBJ2-1; D call uncertain. The CDR3 consists of 15 residues. V gave up 0 bases and J gave up 4 bases, with 10 bases separating them. Germline assignment: CDR1 LGHNA and CDR2 YNFKEQ. CDR3 loop: CASSQEAQPYNEQFF. In DNA, the CDR3 is TGTGCCAGCAGCCAAGAAGCGCAGCCTTACAATGAGCAGTTCTTC.

This clonotype was picked up many times. The gene calls are TRBV30 and TRBJ2-6; 7 nucleotides align to TRBD1. Per the germline V gene, CDR1 is GTSNPN and CDR2 is SVGIG (reference sequence). V shed 5 bases and J 0 bases; nucleotides not matched to a gene: 7. The CDR3 extends over 16 amino acids. The CDR3, as DNA: TGTGCCTGGGGACAGGACATTACCTCTGGGGCCAACGTCCTGACTTTC. Translated: CAWGQDITSGANVLTF.

This clonotype has ten or more counts. This chain connects TRBV28 to TRBJ1-1; 9 bases line up with TRBD1. With 4 bases clipped from V and 5 bases from J, the junction kept 8 bases outside the gene matches. CDR3 length equals 15 residues. CDR1 MDHEN and CDR2 SYDVKM come from the germline V gene. The CDR3, as DNA: TGTGCCAGCAGTTCCGCCGCGACAGGGGGGACTGAAGCTTTCTTT. Residues: CASSSAATGGTEAFF.

This clonotype has at least ten counts. The rearrangement joins TRBV7-6 to TRBJ2-7, with unresolved D. In germline, CDR1 is SGHVS, CDR2 FNYEAQ. This CDR3 has 15 residues. Trimming removed 0 bases from V and 2 bases from J, with 11 bases in between. The CDR3 nucleotides are TGTGCCAGCAGCTTAGCGGCGTCGTCCACCTACGAGCAGTACTTC. Its protein product is CASSLAASSTYEQYF.

This clonotype was found many times. The chain couples TRBV29-1 to TRBJ2-5; D is perhaps TRBD2 (5 bases). With 1 base removed from V and 5 bases from J, the gap between germline ends came to 5 bases. The CDR3 consists of 11 residues. From germline, CDR1 is SQVTM and CDR2 ANQGSEA. CDR3 sequence reads: CSVEGGETQYF. The CDR3 nucleotides read TGCAGCGTTGAAGGAGGGGAGACCCAGTACTTC.

This clonotype has at least ten counts. The genes are TRBV7-3 and TRBJ2-3; a possible D gene is TRBD1 (5 bases). The V end lost 5 bases, the J end lost 0 bases, and 9 bases lay between the germline ends. CDR3 length equals 14 residues. From germline, CDR1 is SGHTA and CDR2 FQGTGA. In DNA form, the CDR3 reads TGTGCCAGCAGCCGCGACAGTAGCACAGATACGCAGTATTTT. Protein sequence: CASSRDSSTDTQYF.

As regards this clonotype: Just one base apart from a much larger clone, this may be a read error. The chain joins TRBV5-4 to TRBJ2-5, with D possibly TRBD1 on 6 matching bases. The CDR3 extends over 14 amino acids. Trimming took 4 bases from V and 1 from J, leaving 11 bases between them. The germline gives CDR1 SGHNT, CDR2 YYREEE (reference sequence). The CDR3 nucleotides are TGTGCCAGCAGCCCGGCAGGGGTCCAAGAGACCCAGTACTTC. It yields the protein CASSPAGVQETQYF.